These T cell receptor beta chains were read from a single sample in a study of shared clonotypes between healthy human individuals. Assay used: immunoSEQ multiplex PCR; TCRdb lists only in-frame clones, some missing. The data contain 2 million to 2.5 million clones, 80% to 95% of them singletons. Sequenced sample: naive CD4+ T cells from PBMCs. These receptors all stem from a man between 18 and 35 years old in good health. Some clones in this sample may be carry-over from other donors' samples. Each CDR3 is given with its conserved first and last residue. The D gene is left open where the match is weak. Only some rows state a clone size, as once, few, many or a class for expanded clones.

J gene,V gene,clone size,D gene,CDR3 protein,CDR3 DNA
TRBJ1-5,TRBV7-9,few,NA,CASSLVGSLNQPQHF,TGTGCCAGCAGCTTAGTTGGCAGCCTCAATCAGCCCCAGCATTTT
TRBJ1-5,TRBV19,NA,NA,CASSMGRLGQPQHF,TGTGCCAGTAGTATGGGACGCCTAGGCCAGCCCCAGCATTTT
TRBJ1-2,TRBV5-1,NA,TRBD1,CASSFHRLTGDGYTF,TGCGCCAGCAGCTTCCATCGGTTGACAGGGGATGGCTACACCTTC
TRBJ2-5,TRBV7-9,NA,NA,CASIPSRAQETQYF,TGTGCCAGCATCCCATCGCGCGCCCAAGAGACCCAGTACTTC
TRBJ2-7,TRBV7-2,NA,NA,CASSPDSVSYEQYF,TGTGCCAGCAGCCCGGATAGCGTCTCCTACGAGCAGTACTTC
TRBJ1-4,TRBV5-1,once,NA,CASSFRGTGPTTNEKLFF,TGCGCCAGCAGCTTTCGCGGGACGGGCCCTACAACTAATGAAAAACTGTTTTTT
TRBJ2-6,TRBV7-9,NA,NA,CASSLGSGANVLTF,TGTGCCAGCAGCTTAGGATCCGGGGCCAACGTCCTGACTTTC
TRBJ1-3,TRBV19,NA,NA,CASSTGSSGNTIYF,TGTGCCAGTAGTACGGGATCGTCTGGAAACACCATATATTTT
TRBJ2-7,TRBV5-1,NA,TRBD1,CASSPGQGPYEQYF,TGCGCCAGCAGCCCGGGACAGGGCCCCTACGAGCAGTACTTC
TRBJ1-5,TRBV30,NA,NA,CAWSAGGQPQHF,TGTGCCTGGAGTGCTGGAGGTCAGCCCCAGCATTTT
TRBJ2-5,TRBV30,NA,TRBD1,CAWRWAGGRETQYF,TGTGCCTGGAGGTGGGCAGGGGGCAGGGAGACCCAGTACTTC
TRBJ2-1,TRBV12-5,NA,NA,CASGDRSGNEQFF,TGTGCTAGTGGAGACAGGTCGGGGAATGAGCAGTTCTTC
TRBJ1-1,TRBV5-5,NA,NA,CASSSVQLNTEAFF,TGTGCCAGCAGCTCAGTTCAGCTGAACACTGAAGCTTTCTTT
TRBJ2-7,TRBV25-1,few,TRBD2,CASSELGLAEQYF,TGTGCCAGCAGTGAATTGGGACTAGCGGAGCAGTACTTC
TRBJ1-2,TRBV28,NA,NA,CASSSFRDKHYGYTF,TGTGCCAGCAGTTCCTTCCGGGACAAACACTATGGCTACACCTTC
TRBJ2-7,TRBV28,NA,NA,CASSYPGVENEQYF,TGTGCCAGCAGTTACCCAGGGGTGGAAAACGAGCAGTACTTC
TRBJ2-4,TRBV10-3,NA,NA,CAISDTRALNIQYF,TGTGCCATCAGTGATACTAGGGCGTTGAACATTCAGTACTTC
TRBJ2-3,TRBV11-3,NA,TRBD2,CASSYGLAGNADTQYF,TGTGCCAGCAGCTACGGACTAGCGGGAAATGCAGATACGCAGTATTTT
TRBJ2-1,TRBV29-1,NA,TRBD1,CSVERGTGGFDNEQFF,TGCAGCGTTGAAAGGGGGACAGGGGGTTTCGACAATGAGCAGTTCTTC
TRBJ1-3,TRBV5-1,NA,NA,CASSPGPISGNTIYF,TGCGCCAGCAGCCCCGGACCTATCTCTGGAAACACCATATATTTT
TRBJ2-1,TRBV11-2,NA,NA,CASSQGGGALAYNEQFF,TGTGCCAGCAGCCAAGGGGGGGGAGCGCTAGCCTACAATGAGCAGTTCTTC
TRBJ1-2,TRBV9,NA,NA,CASSVAFGVGYGYTF,TGTGCCAGCAGCGTAGCTTTTGGCGTAGGCTATGGCTACACCTTC
TRBJ1-3,TRBV15,NA,NA,CATSRVSGTGNTIYF,TGTGCCACCAGCAGGGTTTCCGGGACAGGAAACACCATATATTTT
TRBJ1-5,TRBV19,NA,NA,CASSPRADNSNQPQHF,TGTGCCAGTAGTCCCCGCGCGGATAATAGCAATCAGCCCCAGCATTTT
TRBJ2-5,TRBV27,NA,NA,CASTPGAGSYQETQYF,TGTGCCAGCACTCCTGGGGCAGGGAGTTACCAAGAGACCCAGTACTTC
TRBJ2-7,TRBV6-1,once,NA,CASSERAGTRLTYTYEQYF,TGTGCCAGCAGTGAACGGGCAGGGACCCGCCTGACTTATACCTACGAGCAGTACTTC
TRBJ1-1,TRBV14,NA,NA,CASSQVRRNTEAFF,TGTGCCAGCAGCCAAGTTCGGAGGAACACTGAAGCTTTCTTT
TRBJ2-7,TRBV6-5,NA,NA,CASRRDRKTYEQYF,TGTGCCAGCCGACGGGACCGAAAGACCTACGAGCAGTACTTC
TRBJ1-1,TRBV29-1,NA,NA,CSVAGSTEAFF,TGCAGCGTTGCAGGGAGCACTGAAGCTTTCTTT
TRBJ2-1,TRBV11-2,NA,NA,CASSLAFSRGNEQFF,TGTGCCAGCAGCTTAGCTTTCTCGCGCGGCAATGAGCAGTTCTTC
TRBJ2-3,TRBV4-3,NA,NA,CASSPSGRSDTQYF,TGCGCCAGCAGCCCGTCGGGTCGGTCAGATACGCAGTATTTT
TRBJ2-5,TRBV7-9,NA,NA,CASSLRSQETQYF,TGTGCCAGCAGCCTGCGGTCCCAAGAGACCCAGTACTTC
TRBJ2-4,TRBV11-2,NA,TRBD1,CASSTRQGANIQYF,TGTGCCAGCAGCACCAGACAGGGGGCAAACATTCAGTACTTC
TRBJ2-7,TRBV7-9,NA,NA,CASSLGQGITYEQYF,TGTGCCAGCAGCTTGGGTCAGGGGATCACCTACGAGCAGTACTTC
TRBJ2-6,TRBV21-1,NA,NA,CASKHSRSSGANVLTF,TGTGCCAGCAAACATAGCAGGTCCTCTGGGGCCAACGTCCTGACTTTC
TRBJ2-6,TRBV28,NA,NA,CASQGFTGANVLTF,TGTGCCAGCCAGGGGTTCACTGGGGCCAACGTCCTGACTTTC
TRBJ2-1,TRBV7-9,NA,NA,CASSLVGGVNEQFF,TGTGCCAGCAGCTTAGTGGGAGGAGTAAATGAGCAGTTCTTC
TRBJ1-5,TRBV6-1,few,NA,CASSEAGARNQPQHF,TGTGCCAGCAGTGAAGCAGGGGCCAGGAATCAGCCCCAGCATTTT
TRBJ1-1,TRBV5-1,few,NA,CASSLGGGDTEAFF,TGCGCCAGCAGCTTGGGAGGTGGGGACACTGAAGCTTTCTTT
TRBJ2-7,TRBV9,NA,NA,CASSLSSGVGEQYF,TGTGCCAGCAGCCTCAGCTCCGGGGTTGGGGAGCAGTACTTC
TRBJ2-7,TRBV5-6,NA,NA,CASSRLGGGPSSYEQYF,TGTGCCAGCAGCCGTCTGGGGGGCGGGCCCAGCTCCTACGAGCAGTACTTC
TRBJ2-2,TRBV7-9,NA,NA,CASSPAPGATGELFF,TGTGCCAGCAGTCCTGCCCCGGGGGCAACCGGGGAGCTGTTTTTT
TRBJ2-3,TRBV2,NA,TRBD2,CAIKTSGTSDTQYF,TGTGCCATCAAAACTAGCGGGACTTCAGATACGCAGTATTTT
TRBJ1-2,TRBV4-1,NA,NA,CASSQANYGYTF,TGCGCCAGCAGCCAAGCGAACTATGGCTACACCTTC
TRBJ2-2,TRBV18,NA,NA,CASSPQPSGRDTGELFF,TGTGCCAGCTCACCACAGCCCAGCGGGCGGGACACCGGGGAGCTGTTTTTT
TRBJ2-2,TRBV2,NA,NA,CASNPPAGELFF,TGTGCCAGCAACCCCCCCGCTGGGGAGCTGTTTTTT
TRBJ2-1,TRBV27,NA,NA,CASSHNDEQFF,TGTGCCAGCAGCCACAATGATGAGCAGTTCTTC
TRBJ2-1,TRBV18,NA,TRBD2,CASSPTTSGRGDNEQFF,TGTGCCAGCTCACCAACGACTAGCGGGAGAGGGGACAATGAGCAGTTCTTC
TRBJ2-1,TRBV7-9,NA,NA,CASSQRGELLYNEQFF,TGTGCCAGCAGCCAACGGGGCGAACTGCTTTACAATGAGCAGTTCTTC
TRBJ2-1,TRBV9,NA,NA,CASSVAGYSYNEQFF,TGTGCCAGCAGCGTAGCGGGGTACTCCTACAATGAGCAGTTCTTC
TRBJ1-2,TRBV20-1,NA,NA,CSARVGGARTF,TGCAGTGCTAGAGTCGGGGGCGCGAGAACCTTC
TRBJ2-7,TRBV11-2,NA,NA,CASSLAPGKINEQYF,TGTGCCAGCAGCTTAGCACCCGGGAAAATCAACGAGCAGTACTTC
TRBJ2-1,TRBV28,NA,NA,CATSLSNEQFF,TGTGCCACCTCGTTGAGCAATGAGCAGTTCTTC
TRBJ2-1,TRBV5-1,NA,TRBD2,CASIALAGGQMEQFF,TGCGCCAGCATAGCACTAGCGGGAGGCCAAATGGAGCAGTTCTTC
TRBJ1-2,TRBV6-6,NA,NA,CASVRGTLDYGYTF,TGTGCCAGCGTTCGGGGGACGCTTGACTATGGCTACACCTTC
TRBJ2-7,TRBV10-1,NA,TRBD1,CASSADRGYEQYF,TGCGCCAGCAGTGCGGACAGGGGGTACGAGCAGTACTTC
TRBJ2-7,TRBV6-1,NA,NA,CASSEAWDKSSYEQYF,TGTGCCAGCAGTGAAGCGTGGGACAAGAGCTCCTACGAGCAGTACTTC
TRBJ1-1,TRBV4-3,NA,TRBD1,CASSQEAGGTNTEAFF,TGCGCCAGCAGCCAAGAGGCAGGGGGCACGAACACTGAAGCTTTCTTT
TRBJ2-7,TRBV5-1,NA,NA,CASMEIPTSYEQYF,TGCGCCAGCATGGAAATACCCACCTCCTACGAGCAGTACTTC